This entry describes one T cell receptor beta chain. This clone was counted a single time. Which antigen it targets is not known. No base qualities exist here, and no much larger clone lies one base off it. The CDR3 regions of human TCRbeta chains were subjected to immunosequencing. Regarding the original processing steps: Repertoire TCRs were checked for matches against a reference library of SARS-CoV-2-specific TCRs that had been generated using the MIRA antigen-specificity platform. Breadth was defined as the fraction of unique TCRs that were SARS-CoV-2-associated. Depth was defined as the fraction of total T cells that were SARS-CoV-2-associated. Using the MIRA data, each spike-specific TCR was assigned both to the spike region to which the TCR was reactive and to a CD4 or CD8 class. Log10-transformed breadth and depth values were compared by one-way ANOVA with Sidak's multiple comparisons tests. TCRdb took this table from immuneACCESS and kept in-frame rearrangements with V and J called. Such tables lack part of the clones; where checked against another copy, unresolved V genes explain under half of the gap, and the rest is unexplained. From that table come the V and J calls and clone size; the DNA was used to work out D and trimming. A total of more than 95,000 clones appear in this sample, 70% to 90% of them only once. Together, the top ten hold around a tenth of the sample.

The CDR3 numbers 17 residues from cysteine through phenylalanine. The sequence is cut down to CDR3 DNA, 51 bases in frame from base 1. From a lookup of the germline V gene, CDR1 and CDR2 are MDHEN and SYDVKM. V is pruned by 3 bases and J by 6 bases, leaving 11 bases of the junction without a gene match. The time point label for this specimen denotes: baseline before first vaccination. Vaccinee samples were obtained from the UK trials COV001 and COV002, which included a single-blind randomized controlled phase 2/3 trial of AZD1222 (ChAdOx1 nCoV-19) in healthy adults. For TCRbeta chain sequencing, PBMC samples from trial participants were taken at day 0 and at day 28 after the second dose. This entry comes from a study of T cell responses to AZD1222 COVID-19 vaccine (dated by TCRdb to the early 2020s). A note on the overall study: AZD1222 recipients with second doses at about 4 weeks or about 12 weeks were pooled, because spike-specific TCR depth and breadth did not differ between schedules. TCR sequencing covered approximately 230 trial participants: 200 to 220 given two doses of AZD1222 and 26 given two doses of MenACWY control vaccine. Trial participants were enrolled by age into 18-55, 56-69 and 70-plus year subgroups, with roughly 160, 29 and 62 TCR-sequenced participants respectively. Study-wide findings and limitations: The 56-69-year group was small, and its depth increase did not reach significance, likely because of low power. Vaccine-associated CD4 TCRs spanned the whole spike protein, with dominant responses in regions 160-218 and 743-854. After two AZD1222 doses, spike-specific TCR breadth and depth were significantly higher than at day 0 and than in MenACWY recipients. Only five to seven AZD1222 recipients were SARS-CoV-2 seropositive at baseline, limiting conclusions about previously exposed vaccinees. No day 14 peak-response samples were available, so repertoires were characterized only after the peak T cell response. Most participants were white British and females outnumbered males, and the authors suggested that clonal diversity may have been underestimated. Nearly half of unique spike-specific TCRs reportedly recognized epitopes outside regions mutated in the B.1.351 and B.1.1.7 variants.

The V and J segments used are TRBV28 and TRBJ1-4, with 9 middle bases fitting TRBD1. The sequence derives from an adult in good health. The source was peripheral blood, collected on day 0 of AZD1222 vaccination. The CDR3: CASSFWGQGLRDEKLFF. The nucleotide sequence is given as TGTGCCAGCAGTTTTTGGGGACAGGGCCTTCGAGATGAAAAACTGTTTTTT.